Listed below are T cell receptor beta chains from one sample, sequenced in a study of CD8 T cells in ankylosing spondylitis. TCRdb processed the 5' RACE reads anew with MiXCR; each CDR3 protein has one entry. The sample has roughly 90,000 distinct CDR3 sequences, about 8.5% seen once; the top ten hold around a tenth. The sequenced material came from blood, either unsorted or a sorted T cell fraction (not recorded which). These receptors came from a male donor with ankylosing spondylitis or in good health (not recorded which). CDR3s leave out the opening cysteine and the closing phenylalanine or tryptophan.

v_gene,CDR3aa
TRBV12-3/TRBV12-4,ASKPGRRFSYNEQF
TRBV12-3/TRBV12-4,ASSFGTTEAF
TRBV7-9,ASSPSGRDGEQF
TRBV4-3,ASSQEGPGKSDTQY
TRBV5-5,ASSLKGRDDEQY
TRBV7-9,ASSPHSGAGANVLT
TRBV19,ASSTEGTPLH
TRBV6-5,ASSYSQGSYNEQF
TRBV2,ASSVGAPGEPQH
TRBV6-2/TRBV6-3,ASSFERGEQF
TRBV5-1,ASSLGGTGIYNEQF
TRBV12-3/TRBV12-4,ASSTGPGTDTQY
TRBV20-1,SAGALGGANTEAF
TRBV6-5,ASSYKWSGVPKPQY
TRBV3-1,ASSQDRETQY
TRBV7-2,ASSLGQMNTEAF
TRBV7-9,ASSLPTSGRTYEQY
TRBV9,ASSVASSPYNEQF
TRBV27,ASSLTANTGELF
TRBV12-3/TRBV12-4,ASGAAGETQY
TRBV7-9,ASSPRQGPTNEKLF
TRBV10-3,AIRRQGESTDTQY
TRBV11-2,ASSTGGGELF
TRBV7-9,ASTQRAGAEDTQY
TRBV30,AWATLHEQY
TRBV9,ASSVAGQGNYGYT
TRBV5-4,ASRPFPSIAGGTDTQY
TRBV6-2/TRBV6-3,ASRQTGSTEAF
TRBV20-1,SASKPAGNTIY
TRBV27,ASSFGAGSEQY
TRBV27,ASSYRPVLPDTQY
TRBV9,ASSVGVSAYNEQF
TRBV28,ASSLGISYEQY
TRBV6-1,ASSPQGTGELF
TRBV12-3/TRBV12-4,ASSFARSGTEAF
TRBV30,AWSTGGGWKETQY
TRBV7-8,ASSSETVGYSYEQY
TRBV7-2,ASSLDGSYNEQF
TRBV6-2/TRBV6-3,ASSRSSYNSPLH
TRBV20-1,SATRGRYSDQPQH
TRBV12-3/TRBV12-4,ASSRAAAGVWETQY
TRBV5-1,ASSTRLAGDETQY
TRBV4-3,ASSQDPRGGELF
TRBV10-3,AISGKGANYDYT
TRBV5-1,ASTKGHGYT
TRBV20-1,SARSRLAGVRNEQF
TRBV10-1,ASRSVARAGAAF
TRBV6-5,ASSYPGVGSPLH
TRBV12-3/TRBV12-4,ASSLLGDRPDYGYT
TRBV12-3/TRBV12-4,ASSTSIDSTDTQY
TRBV2,ASSEREGLNEQF
TRBV6-5,ASSYAPRTRSYEQY
TRBV29-1,SVTGTGVNEQY
TRBV19,ASSLTVGRWEQY
TRBV6-2/TRBV6-3,ASSFFRTGGAYSNQPQH